The 31 T cell receptor beta chains listed next were all sequenced from one sample in a study of blood T cell repertoires in COVID-19 (dated by TCRdb to the early 2020s). Receptor libraries were prepared by the immunoSEQ multiplex PCR assay. Imported from immuneACCESS, the table was reduced by TCRdb to in-frame sequences with V and J called. These copies leave out some clones; in studies compared against another copy, an unresolved V gene accounts for under half, and the cause of the remainder is not known. For this sample there are around 190,000 clones; roughly 83% appear just once. The top ten clones comprise approximately 6% of the sample. The sequenced sample consisted of peripheral blood. The source of these receptors is a woman aged 35 to 49 with COVID-19, enrolled during active disease.

As for this clone: The same CDR3 can be traced to other DNA sequences in this sample. The chain couples TRBV5-4 to TRBJ1-1; tentative D call: TRBD1 (6 bases). The germline CDR1 and CDR2 sequences are SGHNT and YYREEE (reference sequence). This CDR3 is 14 amino acids long. Trimming removed 0 bases at V and 2 bases at J, with 8 bases between. The CDR3 loop reads CASSLGQANTEAFF. The CDR3 DNA follows: TGTGCCAGCAGCTTGGGACAGGCTAACACTGAAGCTTTCTTT.

The chain couples TRBV30 to TRBJ2-7; no clear D gene. This CDR3 comprises 12 residues. Trimming took off 5 bases at V and 3 bases at J, with 11 bases between the two ends. The germline gives CDR1 GTSNPN, CDR2 SVGIG (reference sequence). DNA for the CDR3: TGTGCCTGGGGCAGTGGCCTCTACGAGCAGTACTTC. Translation: CAWGSGLYEQYF.

This clone was observed a single time. The V and J genes are TRBV5-1 and TRBJ2-3; D is perhaps TRBD2 (5 bases). The CDR3 runs 15 residues. Germline CDR1 is SGHRS and CDR2 is YFSETQ. The ends were cut back, 0 bases at V and 3 bases at J, with 11 bases in the middle. The CDR3, as DNA: TGCGCCAGCAGCTTGGCCCAGCGGTCTACAGATACGCAGTATTTT. Amino acids: CASSLAQRSTDTQYF.

The rearrangement links TRBV30 to TRBJ2-1; a possible D gene is TRBD2 (5 bases). CDR1 and CDR2 from the germline V gene are GTSNPN and SVGIG (reference sequence). V lost 1 base and J lost 8, with 12 bases in between. This CDR3 region has 13 residues. The CDR3 DNA is TGTGCCTGGAGTGGGGGTTGGAGGTATGAGCAGTTCTTC. This encodes CAWSGGWRYEQFF.

The rearrangement links TRBV10-3 to TRBJ2-7, with D perhaps TRBD2 (6 bases). The CDR3 length is 16 residues. Germline V gives CDR1 ENHRY, CDR2 SYGVKD. Trimming pared 4 bases from V and 3 bases from J, leaving 19 bases between. The CDR3 DNA reads as TGTGCCATCAGTGGCGGGGCCGGGGGAGACATCTACGAGCAGTACTTC. It encodes CAISGGAGGDIYEQYF.

The chain recombines TRBV6-5 with TRBJ1-2; 8 nucleotides line up with TRBD1. The CDR3 extends over 15 amino acids. J was trimmed by 4 bases and V by 6 bases; bases with no gene match: 10. Germline loops: CDR1 MNHEY, CDR2 SVGAGI. CDR3 in amino acids: CASSQDRARGYGYTF. DNA for the CDR3: TGTGCCAGCAGCCAGGACAGGGCCCGAGGCTATGGCTACACCTTC.

This rearrangement joins TRBV30 to TRBJ1-1, with D perhaps TRBD1 (6 bases). The germline V gene has CDR1 GTSNPN and CDR2 SVGIG (reference sequence). The V end was cut by 2 bases, the J end by 2 bases, with 15 bases between. The CDR3 sequence is 15 residues long. Here the CDR3 reads CAWSSGQTRNTEAFF. The CDR3 DNA is TGTGCCTGGAGTTCTGGACAGACCCGAAACACTGAAGCTTTCTTT.

The chain is built from TRBV7-9 and TRBJ2-1; D is perhaps TRBD2 (6 bases). This CDR3 spans 13 amino acids. Germline-derived CDR1 and CDR2 are SEHNR and FQNEAQ (reference sequence). Trimming pared 7 bases from V and 5 bases from J, leaving 12 bases between. CDR3 sequence: CASTDWRDNEQFF. The CDR3 coding sequence is TGTGCCAGCACGGATTGGAGGGACAATGAGCAGTTCTTC.

This clone was counted only a few times. The chain recombines TRBV18 with TRBJ1-6; 7 bases are shared with TRBD1. The germline V gene encodes CDR1 KGHSH and CDR2 LQKENI. CDR3 length equals 14 residues. J lost 6 bases, V lost 6 bases, and 5 bases had no gene match. CDR3 nucleotide sequence: TGTGCCAGCTCCGAGACAGGGAGTAATTCACCCCTCCACTTT. Protein: CASSETGSNSPLHF.

This chain links TRBV6-5 with TRBJ2-3, with 8 bases identical to TRBD2. V shed 8 bases and J 6 bases; nucleotides not matched to a gene: 10. This CDR3 comprises 14 residues. The germline V gene encodes CDR1 MNHEY and CDR2 SVGAGI. CDR3 nucleotide sequence: TGTGCCAGCTACTCCCGGGGGGGCGCGGATACGCAGTATTTT. Translated, it gives CASYSRGGADTQYF.

This sequence joins TRBV4-3 and TRBJ2-7; 13 nucleotides align to TRBD2. Germline V gene lookup returns CDR1 LGHNA and CDR2 YSLEER. The CDR3 is 18 amino acids. With V trimmed by 3 bases and J by 4 bases, 12 bases remained unmatched. The chain's CDR3 is CASSQQLAGGLDVYEQYF. DNA of the CDR3: TGCGCCAGCAGCCAGCAACTAGCGGGGGGGCTCGATGTTTACGAGCAGTACTTC.

This chain uses TRBV5-1 with TRBJ2-1, with 8 bases aligning to TRBD1. V shed 0 bases, J shed 6 bases, and the junction held 8 bases outside the gene matches. Germline CDR1 and CDR2: SGHRS and YFSETQ. The CDR3 runs 16 residues. The CDR3 bases are TGCGCCAGCAGCTTGGGGACAGGGACGGCGTCCAATGAGCAGTTCTTC. Protein sequence: CASSLGTGTASNEQFF.

The chain recombines TRBV3-1 (or the pseudogene TRBV3-2) with TRBJ1-1; no firm D call. Germline CDR1 and CDR2: LGHDT and YNNKEL (reference sequence). The V end lost 1 base, the J end lost 4 bases, and 13 bases lay between the germline ends. The CDR3 runs to 15 residues. The CDR3 sequence is CASSQAGGYSTEAFF. The CDR3 DNA follows: TGTGCCAGCAGCCAAGCGGGAGGGTACAGCACTGAAGCTTTCTTT.

The V call is TRBV19, the J call TRBJ2-5; D possibly corresponds to TRBD2 (6 bases). Trimming left V 10 bases short and J 2 bases short, with 23 bases between. The CDR3 spans 16 residues. The germline V gene has CDR1 LNHDA and CDR2 SQIVND (reference sequence). The CDR3 nucleotides read TGTGCCACCCAATGGGTTGGAGGGTCCCAACAAGAGACCCAGTACTTC. This encodes CATQWVGGSQQETQYF.

In regard to this clone: The junction shows a germline mismatch at one end, possibly a read error. V and J are TRBV5-1 and TRBJ2-2; TRBD1 matches at 7 bases. The V gene's germline CDR1 is SGHRS and CDR2 YFSETQ. The CDR3 sequence is 20 residues long. The CDR3 spells CASRLGSLRDRGFPTGELFF. The CDR3 region has the DNA TGCGCCAGCAGGTTGGGTTCCCTCCGGGACAGAGGTTTTCCCACCGGGGAGCTGTTTTTT.

The rearrangement uses TRBV21-1 and TRBJ2-7; no DNA check was done on the table's D call, TRBD2. TRBV21-1 is shown as a pseudogene. The CDR3 totals 20 residues. DNA for the CDR3: TGTGCCAGCAGCAAAGGAACGGGGGAACTAGCGGGAGTCCGCTCCTACGAGCAGTACTTC. As protein: CASSKGTGELAGVRSYEQYF.

The chain employs TRBV6-6 and TRBJ2-1, with TRBD2 matching over 7 bases. V shed 6 bases and J 2 bases; nucleotides not matched to a gene: 7. This CDR3 is 15 amino acids long. CDR1 is MNHNY, CDR2 SVGAGI, per germline (reference sequence). The CDR3: CASSLGLGAYNEQFF. The CDR3 DNA reads as TGTGCCAGCAGCCTCGGACTAGGAGCCTACAATGAGCAGTTCTTC.

Of note for this clone: Other nucleotide sequences from this sample produce the same CDR3. The CDR3 nucleotides read TGTGCCAGCAGCTTGGGTGGCTCAGGGGGGTACGAGCAGTACTTC. This sequence encodes CASSLGGSGGYEQYF. This chain links TRBV7-2 with TRBJ2-7; D possibly corresponds to TRBD1 (7 bases). There are 15 residues in the CDR3. The ends were cut back, 3 bases at V and 4 bases at J, with 16 bases in the middle. Per germline, CDR1 SGHTA and CDR2 FQGNSA.

V usage is TRBV6-5 and J usage is TRBJ1-5, with D perhaps TRBD1 (6 bases). The V end was cut by 2 bases, the J end by 0 bases, with 11 bases between. This CDR3 is 16 amino acids long. CDR1 is MNHEY and CDR2 is SVGAGI in the germline V gene. The CDR3 is CASSYGGPNSNQPQHF. The CDR3 nucleotides read TGTGCCAGCAGTTACGGGGGCCCCAATAGCAATCAGCCCCAGCATTTT.

V usage is TRBV12-3 or TRBV12-4 and J usage is TRBJ2-3, with a possible D match to TRBD1 (5 bases). The V end lost 5 bases, the J end lost 8 bases, and 14 bases lay between the germline ends. The CDR3 is made up of 13 amino acids. The CDR3 bases are TGTGCCAGCAGTGTTTCCCAGGGTGGTACGCAGTATTTT. Its translation is CASSVSQGGTQYF.

The V gene is TRBV7-2, the J gene TRBJ2-7, with TRBD1 matching 9 bases. V shed 5 bases and J 6 bases; nucleotides not matched to a gene: 8. The CDR3 extends over 14 amino acids. The germline CDR1 and CDR2 sequences are SGHTA and FQGNSA. The CDR3 DNA reads TGTGCCAGCAGCGCCGGGACAGGGTCAGGCGAGCAGTACTTC. Translating gives CASSAGTGSGEQYF.

The V call is TRBV12-3 or TRBV12-4, the J call TRBJ1-6, with TRBD1 matching 7 bases. V was pared by 5 bases and J by 6 bases, with 1 base of the junction left unmatched. The CDR3 has 13 amino acids. The CDR3 DNA is TGTGCCAGCAGTGGACAGGCTAATTCACCCCTCCACTTT. This codes for CASSGQANSPLHF.

J is TRBJ1-6 and V is TRBV18; D is unclear. Between the trimmed V and J ends, which lost 1 base and 7 bases, there was a span of 8 bases. CDR3 length: 14 amino acids. Germline V gene data show CDR1 as KGHSH and CDR2 as LQKENI. CDR3 sequence (DNA): TGTGCCAGCTCACCACGCAGGAACAATTCACCCCTCCACTTT. This translates into CASSPRRNNSPLHF.

The chain recombines TRBV11-2 with TRBJ1-4; the D gene is possibly TRBD1 (6 bases). This CDR3 has 15 amino acids. Germline CDR1 SGHAT, CDR2 FQNNGV. Trimming removed 1 base from V and 5 bases from J, with 11 bases in between. CDR3 loop: CASSLAQGINEKLFF. CDR3 DNA: TGTGCCAGCAGCTTAGCCCAGGGGATAAATGAAAAACTGTTTTTT. The whole variable domain, remainder taken from reference TRBV11-2 and TRBJ1-4, is EAGVAQSPRYKIIEKRQSVAFWCNPISGHATLYWYQQILGQGPKLLIQFQNNGVVDDSQLPKDRFSAERLKGVDSTLKIQPAKLEDSAVYLCASSLAQGINEKLFFGSGTQLSVL.

This chain uses TRBV25-1 with TRBJ2-1; the match to TRBD1 covers 7 bases. This CDR3 is built from 17 residues. In germline, CDR1 is MGHDK, CDR2 SYGVNS. V shed 7 bases and J 4 bases; nucleotides not matched to a gene: 16. The CDR3 coding sequence is TGTGCCAGCACCCCCCGGTTGGCGACAGGGTATTACAATGAGCAGTTCTTC. It specifies CASTPRLATGYYNEQFF. Full variable domain (missing parts from reference TRBV25-1 and TRBJ2-1): EADIYQTPRYLVIGTGKKITLECSQTMGHDKMYWYQQDPGMELHLIHYSYGVNSTEKGDLSSESTVSRIRTEHFPLTLESARPSHTSQYLCASTPRLATGYYNEQFFGPGTRLTVL.

The V gene is TRBV27, the J gene TRBJ2-3; a weak D match, TRBD1 (6 bases). The CDR3 consists of 11 residues. The germline V and J ends were trimmed by 9 bases and 8 bases, with 12 bases remaining between them. Germline CDR1 is MNHEY and CDR2 is SMNVEV (reference sequence). CDR3 sequence reads: CASTGLGTQYF. CDR3 in DNA: TGTGCCAGTACAGGGCTCGGTACGCAGTATTTT.

The chain joins TRBV19 to TRBJ2-3, with a tentative D call TRBD2 (6 bases). Deletions cut 3 bases from V and 2 bases from J, with 12 bases between. Per the germline V gene, CDR1 is LNHDA and CDR2 is SQIVND (reference sequence). This CDR3 contains 15 residues. The CDR3, as DNA: TGTGCCAGTAGTATGGCGGGATTACTCACAGATACGCAGTATTTT. This sequence encodes CASSMAGLLTDTQYF.

This rearrangement joins TRBV12-3 or TRBV12-4 to TRBJ1-2, with TRBD1 identical over 10 bases. The CDR3 sequence is 13 residues long. V lost 7 bases and J lost 8; bases outside the gene matches: 7. The CDR3 sequence is CASTFRQGAGYTF. CDR3 in DNA: TGTGCCAGCACTTTTCGACAGGGGGCGGGCTACACCTTC.

The CDR3 protein is CAWSGAPLHGYTF. The CDR3 nucleotides read TGTGCCTGGAGTGGGGCGCCCCTTCATGGCTACACCTTC. The chain recombines TRBV30 with TRBJ1-2; unclear D gene. There are 13 residues in the CDR3. Between the trimmed V and J ends, which lost 1 base and 6 bases, there was a span of 12 bases. The germline V gene has CDR1 GTSNPN and CDR2 SVGIG (reference sequence). Variable domain in full (rest from reference TRBV30 and TRBJ1-2): SQTIHQWPATLVQPVGSPLSLECTVEGTSNPNLYWYRQAAGRGLQLLFYSVGIGQISSEVPQNLSASRPQDRQFILSSKKLLLSDSGFYLCAWSGAPLHGYTFGSGTRLTVV.

CDR3 loop: CASSSELIAGGPDTQYF. The CDR3 DNA sequence: TGTGCCAGCAGTTCAGAGCTCATAGCGGGGGGGCCAGATACGCAGTATTTT. The chain combines TRBV27 with TRBJ2-3; 11 bases are a match to TRBD2. J was trimmed by 4 bases and V by 4 bases; bases with no gene match: 10. The CDR3 is 17 amino acids. Germline V gene data show CDR1 as MNHEY and CDR2 as SMNVEV (reference sequence).

This chain joins TRBV29-1 and TRBJ1-6; D possibly corresponds to TRBD1 (5 bases). V was clipped by 5 bases and J by 8 bases, with 13 bases between them. Germline V gene data show CDR1 as SQVTM and CDR2 as ANQGSEA. The CDR3 contains 13 residues. DNA of the CDR3: TGCAGCGTTCGAAGGGGTATGGATTCACCCCTCCACTTT. Its protein is CSVRRGMDSPLHF.